This TCR beta chain was sequenced for a study of T-cell memory formation after mild COVID-19. It was 5'RACE with constant-segment primers that produced the TCR alpha and TCR beta cDNA libraries, which carried sample barcodes and UMIs. TCRdb ran MiXCR on the 5' RACE reads and lists one entry per CDR3 protein. The sample has over 25,000 distinct CDR3 sequences; 20% to 25% are singletons. In its sample, this clonotype was seen many times. What it binds is not known. Points from the study as a whole: For contracting clones, CD4+ ones sat mainly in CM and EM, CD8+ in EMRA.

Germline loops: CDR1 SGHTA, CDR2 FQGNSA. The CDR3 runs 16 residues. The trim removed 5 bases at V and 3 bases at J, leaving 12 bases unmatched. This clonotype was sampled from an adult who had mild COVID-19 (a few samples of this study predate the infection). Cell type and time point are not known. The chain has TRBV7-2 and TRBJ2-7, with 8 bases aligning to TRBD2. Specimen: PBMCs or a T cell subset sorted from them (not recorded which). The CDR3 here is CASSRAGSSGFYEQYF. In DNA form, the CDR3 reads TGTGCCAGCAGCCGGGCCGGTTCTAGCGGGTTCTACGAGCAGTACTTC.